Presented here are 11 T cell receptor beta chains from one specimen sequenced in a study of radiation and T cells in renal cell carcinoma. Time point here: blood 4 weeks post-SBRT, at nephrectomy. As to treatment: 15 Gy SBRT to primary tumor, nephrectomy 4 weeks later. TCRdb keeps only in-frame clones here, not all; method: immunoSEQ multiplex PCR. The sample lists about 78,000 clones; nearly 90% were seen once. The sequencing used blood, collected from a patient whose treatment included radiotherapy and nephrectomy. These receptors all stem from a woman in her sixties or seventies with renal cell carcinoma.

CDR3 residues: CASSMGTGNSNQPQHF. The CDR3 DNA reads TGTGCCAGTAGTATGGGGACAGGGAATAGCAATCAGCCCCAGCATTTT. This chain joins TRBV19 and TRBJ1-5; 9 positions match TRBD1. Germline CDR1 and CDR2: LNHDA and SQIVND (reference sequence). The CDR3 is 16 amino acids. With 3 bases clipped from V and 0 bases from J, the junction kept 3 bases outside the gene matches.

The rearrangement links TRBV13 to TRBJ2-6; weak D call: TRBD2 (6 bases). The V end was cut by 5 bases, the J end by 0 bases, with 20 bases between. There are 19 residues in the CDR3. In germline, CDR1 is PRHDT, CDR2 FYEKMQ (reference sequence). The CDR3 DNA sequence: TGTGCCAGCAGCCCGCAACATGGACTACTCCCCTCTGGGGCCAACGTCCTGACTTTC. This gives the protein CASSPQHGLLPSGANVLTF.

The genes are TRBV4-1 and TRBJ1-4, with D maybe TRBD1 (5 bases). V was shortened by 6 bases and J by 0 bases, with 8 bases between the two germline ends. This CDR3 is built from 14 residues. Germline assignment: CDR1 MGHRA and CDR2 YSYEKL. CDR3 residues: CASSRQTTNEKLFF. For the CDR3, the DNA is TGCGCCAGCAGTCGACAGACAACTAATGAAAAACTGTTTTTT.

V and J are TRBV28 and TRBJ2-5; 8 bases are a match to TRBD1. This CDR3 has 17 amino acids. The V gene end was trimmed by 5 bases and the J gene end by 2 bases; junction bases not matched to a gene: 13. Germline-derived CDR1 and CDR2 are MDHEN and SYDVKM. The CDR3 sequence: CASSGAGRQGRQETQYF. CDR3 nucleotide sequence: TGTGCCAGCAGTGGCGCGGGTCGACAGGGGCGGCAAGAGACCCAGTACTTC.

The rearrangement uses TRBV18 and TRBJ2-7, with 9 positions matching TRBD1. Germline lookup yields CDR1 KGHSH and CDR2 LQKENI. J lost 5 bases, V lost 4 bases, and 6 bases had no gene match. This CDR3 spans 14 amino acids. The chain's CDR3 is CASSLDRGINEQYF. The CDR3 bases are TGTGCCAGCTCACTAGACAGGGGGATCAACGAGCAGTACTTC.

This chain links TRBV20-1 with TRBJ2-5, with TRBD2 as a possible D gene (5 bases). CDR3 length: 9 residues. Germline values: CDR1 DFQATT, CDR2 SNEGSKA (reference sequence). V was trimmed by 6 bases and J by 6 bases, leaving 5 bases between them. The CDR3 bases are TGCAGTGCCGGGAAGACCCAGTACTTC. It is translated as CSAGKTQYF.

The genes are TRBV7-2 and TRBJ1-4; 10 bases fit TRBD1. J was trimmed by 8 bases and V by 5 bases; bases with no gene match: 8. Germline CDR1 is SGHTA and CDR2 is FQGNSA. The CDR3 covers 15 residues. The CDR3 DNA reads TGTGCCAGCAGCCTACGCCGGGACAGGGGCGAAAAACTGTTTTTT. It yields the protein CASSLRRDRGEKLFF.

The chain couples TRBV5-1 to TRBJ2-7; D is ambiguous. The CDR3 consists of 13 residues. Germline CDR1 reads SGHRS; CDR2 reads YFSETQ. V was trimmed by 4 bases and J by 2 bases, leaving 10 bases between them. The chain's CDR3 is CASSNPDTYEQYF. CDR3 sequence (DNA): TGCGCCAGCAGCAACCCAGACACCTACGAGCAGTACTTC. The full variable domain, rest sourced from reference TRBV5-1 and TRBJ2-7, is KAGVTQTPRYLIKTRGQQVTLSCSPISGHRSVSWYQQTPGQGLQFLFEYFSETQRNKGNFPGRFSGRQFSNSRSEMNVSTLELGDSALYLCASSNPDTYEQYFGPGTRLTVT.

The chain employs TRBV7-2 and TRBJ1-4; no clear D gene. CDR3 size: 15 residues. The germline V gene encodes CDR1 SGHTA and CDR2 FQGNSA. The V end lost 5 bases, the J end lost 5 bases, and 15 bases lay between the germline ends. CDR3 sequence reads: CASSRDGRGNEKLFF. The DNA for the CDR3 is TGTGCCAGCAGCAGAGACGGCAGAGGGAATGAAAAACTGTTTTTT.

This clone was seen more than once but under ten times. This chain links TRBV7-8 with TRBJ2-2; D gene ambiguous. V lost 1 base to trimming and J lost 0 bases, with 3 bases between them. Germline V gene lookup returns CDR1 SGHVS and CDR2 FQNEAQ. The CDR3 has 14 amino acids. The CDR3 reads CASSLGTNTGELFF. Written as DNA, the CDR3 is TGTGCCAGCAGCTTAGGCACGAACACCGGGGAGCTGTTTTTT. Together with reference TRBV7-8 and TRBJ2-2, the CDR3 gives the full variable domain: GAGVSQSPRYKVAKRGQDVALRCDPISGHVSLFWYQQALGQGPEFLTYFQNEAQLDKSGLPSDRFFAERPEGSVSTLKIQRTQQEDSAVYLCASSLGTNTGELFFGEGSRLTVL.

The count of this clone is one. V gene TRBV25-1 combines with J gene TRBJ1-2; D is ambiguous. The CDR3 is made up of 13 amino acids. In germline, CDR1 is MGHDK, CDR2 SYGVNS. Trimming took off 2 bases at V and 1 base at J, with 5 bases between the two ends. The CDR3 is CASSETLNYGYTF. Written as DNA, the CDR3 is TGTGCCAGCAGTGAAACCCTTAACTATGGCTACACCTTC.